This T cell receptor beta chain was captured in a study of blood T cells in healthy people across ages. Findings and limits, study-wide: Per million T cells, TCR beta diversity dropped about linearly as age rose. Higher diversity and more naive CD4+ cells were features of long-lived donors, compared to aged donors.

A second roughly 6 to 12 cycle PCR used barcoded and J-beta primers. MiXCR, run by TCRdb on the 5' RACE reads, gives a single entry per CDR3 protein. This table holds around 1,500,000 distinct CDR3 sequences, roughly 28% found once. The length of the CDR3 is 13 residues. The germline V and J ends were trimmed by 8 bases and 2 bases, with 13 bases remaining between them. Germline CDR1 is SNHLY and CDR2 is FYNNEI. This clonotype was observed at least ten times. What it recognizes is unknown. The genes are TRBV2 and TRBJ2-7; D is uncertain. The receptor's source is a woman aged 30 to 39 in good health. The sequencing sample was made of blood. CDR3 residues: CASRQPTAYEQYF. CDR3 DNA sequence: TGTGCCAGCCGGCAGCCTACCGCCTACGAGCAGTACTTC.